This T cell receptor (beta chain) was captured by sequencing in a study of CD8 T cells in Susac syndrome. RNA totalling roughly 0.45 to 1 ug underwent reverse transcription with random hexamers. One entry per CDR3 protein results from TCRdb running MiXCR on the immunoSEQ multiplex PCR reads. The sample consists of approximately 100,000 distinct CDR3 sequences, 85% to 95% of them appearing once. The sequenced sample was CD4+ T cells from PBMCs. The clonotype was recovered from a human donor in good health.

The CDR3 protein is CASSLDPSSYEQYF. CDR3 bases: TGCGCCAGCAGCTTGGATCCTAGCTCCTACGAGCAGTACTTC. The chain carries TRBV5-1 and TRBJ2-7; D gene ambiguous. The germline V gene has CDR1 SGHRS and CDR2 YFSETQ. V lost 0 bases and J 0 bases, leaving 7 bases between the germline ends. The CDR3 totals 14 residues. The whole variable domain, remainder taken from reference TRBV5-1 and TRBJ2-7, is KAGVTQTPRYLIKTRGQQVTLSCSPISGHRSVSWYQQTPGQGLQFLFEYFSETQRNKGNFPGRFSGRQFSNSRSEMNVSTLELGDSALYLCASSLDPSSYEQYFGPGTRLTVT.